The clone carrying this T cell receptor beta chain appeared a few times. The sample comes from a study of human T cells and chemical hapten exposure. Noted time point: patch test 3, about 24 weeks after DPC sensitization. Indicated treatment: therapeutic diphenylcyclopropenone sensitization with weekly scalp DPC. TCRdb re-called the RACE reads through MiXCR, storing one row per CDR3 protein. Here the sample spans 60,000 to 65,000 distinct CDR3 sequences, 9.5% to 11% being singletons. The CDR3 is 13 residues long. The V gene's germline CDR1 is SQVTM and CDR2 ANQGSEA. The germline V and J ends were trimmed by 5 bases and 6 bases, with 16 bases remaining between them.

The sequences come from whole blood, collected in connection with sensitization to the hapten diphenylcyclopropenone (DPC). This sequence was found in a woman aged 25 to 39 with alopecia areata. Some clones in this sample may be carry-over from other donors' samples. The chain couples TRBV29-1 to TRBJ1-2; perhaps TRBD1 as D (6 bases). CDR3 DNA sequence: TGCAGCGTTTCCCCCAGGGGCTCAGATGGCTACACCTTC. It is translated as CSVSPRGSDGYTF.